This T cell receptor (beta chain) was sequenced for a study of blood T cells in healthy people across ages. Study-level findings and limits: More naive CD4+ cells and higher diversity were found in long-lived than in aged donors.

CDR1 KGHDR and CDR2 SFDVKD come from the germline V gene. The CDR3 sequence is 17 residues long. The second PCR ran roughly 6 to 11 cycles with a sample-barcoded 5' primer and J-beta primers. TCRdb reprocessed the 5' RACE reads via MiXCR and lists one record per CDR3 protein. Of 1.8 million or so distinct CDR3 sequences in the sample, about 39% were seen once. Turning to this clonotype: Antigen specificity is unknown.

This receptor was taken from a human donor in good health. The source material was blood. The chain has TRBV24-1 and TRBJ2-7, with 8 bases matching TRBD2. The J call may be mistaken, given a closer DNA end match to TRBJ2-5. The CDR3 is CATSEPTGLESLETQYF. The CDR3 bases are TGTGCCACCAGTGAACCAACGGGACTAGAGTCGTTGGAGACCCAGTACTTC.